A selection of T cell receptor beta chains follows, all from one sample in a study of beta chain bispecific antibodies for T cell cancers. TCRdb itself ran the 5' RACE reads through MiXCR, one entry per CDR3 protein. The profile shows tens of thousands of distinct CDR3 sequences, around 2% of them singletons. For these TCRs, the target antigens are not known. Sample: healthy donor T cells cultured with leukemia cells, taken from a culture containing a bispecific antibody targeting TCR Vbeta12. These receptors all come from a human donor in good health. Some clones in this sample may be carry-over from other donors' samples. Each CDR3 is given with its conserved first and last residue. D genes are given only for firm matches. Each size is how often the clone was seen (once, few, many) or a class if it is expanded.

TRBD2	many	TRBV7-3	TRBJ2-5	CASSPLGGGQETQYF
TRBD2	many	TRBV18	TRBJ2-3	CASSPLAGEADTQYF
-	many	TRBV27	TRBJ1-3	CASSLGQGVDTIYF
TRBD1	many	TRBV5-1	TRBJ1-1	CASSLSVGTGIDEAFF
-	many	TRBV9	TRBJ2-1	CASSDTGSSYNEQFF
-	many	TRBV6-5	TRBJ1-1	CASSNGVEAFF
TRBD1	many	TRBV20-1	TRBJ2-1	CSAETGTNNEQFF
-	many	TRBV5-6	TRBJ2-7	CASSLGQALSYEQYF
-	many	TRBV6-6	TRBJ1-5	CASSYWGSNQPQHF
TRBD2	many	TRBV20-1	TRBJ2-7	CSATSLAGAVEQYF
-	many	TRBV28	TRBJ2-5	CASSSTLSGAVRKETQYF
TRBD1	many	TRBV2	TRBJ2-7	CASSEEAGGTYEQYF
-	many	TRBV5-3	TRBJ2-3	CARAVYTQYF